The clone carrying this T cell receptor (beta chain) showed up just a few times. Its antigen is still unknown. Preparation of the TCRbeta library used unique molecular identifiers. TCRdb itself ran the PCR reads through MiXCR, one entry per CDR3 protein. The sample lists about 580,000 distinct CDR3 sequences; more than 20% were seen once. The entry originates in a study of T-cell reconstitution after alpha-beta-depleted transplantation in children. The length of the CDR3 is 14 residues. Between the trimmed V and J ends, which lost 1 base and 2 bases, there was a span of 8 bases. CDR1 is LGHDT, CDR2 YNNKEL, per germline (reference sequence). Findings of the study overall: Reportedly, only several hundred clones from non-depleted graft cells drove alpha-beta T-cell counts at about two months. At the one-year point after transplant, T-cell counts and TCRbeta diversity were found to come mostly from T cells that had been newly produced. Some patients showed high day-60 TCRbeta diversity, which derived from surviving recipient T cells and thymic progenitors.

Sequenced here: PBMCs, mostly from graft donor cells, sampled 360 days after TCRalphabeta/CD19-depleted stem cell transplant. This chain connects TRBV3-1 to TRBJ1-2, with D possibly matching TRBD1 (5 bases). The TCR originated in a boy younger than two who had a stem cell transplant for acute myeloid leukemia, so the T cells may come from the graft donor. The CDR3 loop reads CASSQGAGNYGYTF. The DNA for the CDR3 is TGTGCCAGCAGCCAAGGGGCAGGGAACTATGGCTACACCTTC.